This T cell receptor beta chain was identified in a study of cytomegalovirus exposure and HLA in healthy donors. A note on this clone: Its antigen is not identified.

Study-level points and caveats: Clonal expansion was found to be greater in HLA-associated TCR beta chains than in equally common others in a later analysis. CMV serostatus was the only immune exposure information that was available.

It was with 60 Vbeta and 13 Jbeta primers that the PCR ran. The data were produced by immunoSEQ multiplex PCR, yet TCRdb's version contains in-frame clones alone and is incomplete. The sample includes 100,000 to 150,000 clones. This CDR3 comprises 17 residues. J gave up 0 bases and V 4 bases, and 10 bases lay outside the gene matches. The V gene's germline CDR1 is SGHRS and CDR2 YFSETQ. This clonotype was obtained from a man in his late teens or twenties in good health and CMV-seronegative. Sequencing was performed on PBMCs. This chain joins TRBV5-1 and TRBJ1-1, with 9 bases lining up with TRBD1. The CDR3 protein is CASSPGQGELLNTEAFF. CDR3 DNA: TGCGCCAGCAGCCCGGGACAGGGTGAGCTTTTGAACACTGAAGCTTTCTTT.